The present T cell receptor beta chain was sequenced within a study of CD8 T cells in Susac syndrome. Findings and limits, study-wide: The CD4+ T cell repertoires from Susac syndrome exhibited no clonal expansion. It was acknowledged in the study that the number of individuals who were included in its TCR sequencing and HLA analysis was relatively small.

CDR1 is LGHDT and CDR2 is YNNKEL in the germline V gene (reference sequence). The CDR3 spans 14 residues. J gave up 9 bases and V 5 bases, and 9 bases lay outside the gene matches. A remark on this clonotype: Its matching antigen is unknown.

It was with random hexamers that about 0.45 to 1 ug RNA was reverse transcribed. With immunoSEQ multiplex PCR, TCR beta CDR3 was amplified across 54 Vbeta and 13 Jbeta. Using its own MiXCR run on the immunoSEQ multiplex PCR reads, TCRdb lists one record per CDR3 protein. The profile covers 95,000 to 150,000 distinct CDR3 sequences, with roughly 95% appearing a single time and 0.12% to 0.15% taken by the ten largest. The clonotype was recovered from a human donor with Susac syndrome. The sequenced material came from CD4+ T cells from PBMCs. The chain is built from TRBV3-1 and TRBJ1-2; TRBD1 matches at 10 bases. The CDR3 DNA sequence: TGTGCCAGCAGCACGACAGGGGGCTTTCTGCGCTACACCTTC. Translated, it gives CASSTTGGFLRYTF.